These T cell receptor beta chains were read from a single sample in a study of cytomegalovirus exposure and HLA in healthy donors. Only in-frame clones appear in the TCRdb table, and some are missing; sequencing was by immunoSEQ multiplex PCR. The sample lists around 90,000 clones; 81% were seen once. Sequenced material: PBMCs. Every receptor here comes from a human donor in good health. Each CDR3 is given with its conserved first and last residue. Each record gives: D gene, clone size, V gene, J gene, CDR3 DNA, CDR3 protein. D genes are given only for firm matches. The size field is filled for only some rows; it gives once, few, many or a size class.

>TRBD2|few|TRBV30|TRBJ2-2
TGTGCCTGGAGTGCCTTCCGGACTAGCGGGGTTGCCGGGGAGCTGTTTTTT
CAWSAFRTSGVAGELFF
>.|.|TRBV5-1|TRBJ1-1
TGCGCCAGCAGCCAAGGACAGAACACTGAAGCTTTCTTT
CASSQGQNTEAFF
>.|.|TRBV5-1|TRBJ2-5
TGCGCCAGCAGCTCAGGGAACTTCCAAGAGACCCGGTACTTC
CASSSGNFQETRYF
>.|.|TRBV6-5|TRBJ1-1
TGTGCCAGCAGTTCCCGGAGGACAGCAATGAACACTGAAGCTTTCTTT
CASSSRRTAMNTEAFF
>.|.|TRBV5-1|TRBJ1-4
TGCGCCAGCAGCACAACAGGATATAATGAAAAACTGTTTTTT
CASSTTGYNEKLFF
>TRBD2|.|TRBV29-1|TRBJ2-3
TGCAGCGTAACGACTAGCCTTAGCACAGATACGCAGTATTTT
CSVTTSLSTDTQYF
>.|.|TRBV2|TRBJ2-3
TGTGCCAGCAGTGGTGTCAGGGCCGCAGATACGCAGTATTTT
CASSGVRAADTQYF
>.|.|TRBV15|TRBJ1-2
TGTGCCACCAGCAGTGCCAGCGGAGATGGCTACACCTTC
CATSSASGDGYTF
>TRBD2|.|TRBV4-3|TRBJ2-1
TGCGCCAGCAGCCAGGGGCTAGCGGCAAACAATGAGCAGTTCTTC
CASSQGLAANNEQFF
>.|.|TRBV5-8|TRBJ1-2
TGTGCCAGCAGTTGGGGGGGGTCCTCCTATGGCTACACCTTC
CASSWGGSSYGYTF
>TRBD1|.|TRBV5-1|TRBJ1-3
TGCGCCAGCAGCTTGGGTGGACAGGGTGAAAACACCATATATTTT
CASSLGGQGENTIYF
>.|.|TRBV5-1|TRBJ1-1
TGCGCCAGTAGATTGACAGAGGGAAACACTGAAGCTTTCTTT
CASRLTEGNTEAFF
>TRBD1|.|TRBV4-3|TRBJ1-2
TGCGCCAGCAGCCAATCGACAGGGGGCTATGGCTACACCTTC
CASSQSTGGYGYTF
>.|.|TRBV6-1|TRBJ1-2
TGTGCCAGCAGTGAAGGCGGGGGCATGACATATGGCTACACCTTC
CASSEGGGMTYGYTF
>.|.|TRBV9|TRBJ1-1
TGTGCCAGCAGCGTAGCTACGGGGAACACTGAAGCTTTCTTT
CASSVATGNTEAFF
>TRBD1|.|TRBV29-1|TRBJ1-2
TGCAGCGTTGCCGGGACAGGCCTCCTTAACCATGGCTACACCTTC
CSVAGTGLLNHGYTF
>TRBD1|once|TRBV29-1|TRBJ1-2
TGCAGCGTTGCCGGGACAGACTCGACTAACTATGGCTACACCTTC
CSVAGTDSTNYGYTF
>.|once|TRBV27|TRBJ1-6
TGTGCCAGCCGGAGCGGTGCCGCGCGGTCACCCCTCCACTTT
CASRSGAARSPLHF
>.|once|TRBV19|TRBJ2-7
TGTGCCAGTAGCACCCAGTCGCATTCTTCGTCCTACGAGCAGTACTTC
CASSTQSHSSSYEQYF
>TRBD1|few|TRBV29-1|TRBJ2-2
TGCAGCGTTCAGGACAGGTCGAACACCGGGGAGCTGTTTTTT
CSVQDRSNTGELFF
>.|few|TRBV28|TRBJ1-1
TGTGCCAGCAGTTTGGTAGGGGAGGCTGAAGCTTTCTTT
CASSLVGEAEAFF
>.|.|TRBV4-1|TRBJ2-3
TGCGCCAGCAGCCACGTGGCGGGGAGTGATACGCAGTATTTT
CASSHVAGSDTQYF
>TRBD2|.|TRBV19|TRBJ2-5
TGTGCCAGTAGCCATACTAGCGGGAGTGGTCAGACCCAGTACTTC
CASSHTSGSGQTQYF
>.|.|TRBV6-5|TRBJ1-5
TGTGCCAGCAGTCTCGGGAATAGCAATCAGCCCCAGCATTTT
CASSLGNSNQPQHF
>.|.|TRBV18|TRBJ2-7
TGTGCCAGCTCACCTTCGACTAACCCCTACGAGCAGTACTTC
CASSPSTNPYEQYF
>TRBD2|.|TRBV19|TRBJ2-3
TGTGCCAGTAGTGTAACTAGCGGGAGTATCGATACGCAGTATTTT
CASSVTSGSIDTQYF
>.|.|TRBV28|TRBJ1-1
TGTGCCAGCAGTGCCGACAGGATTACTGAAGCTTTCTTT
CASSADRITEAFF
>.|few|TRBV19|TRBJ1-4
TGTGCCAGTAGTATACCGGAGGGCCTTAATGAAAAACTGTTTTTT
CASSIPEGLNEKLFF
>TRBD2|.|TRBV29-1|TRBJ2-3
TGCAGCGTTGCGGGGACTAGGGATAGGAGCACAGATACGCAGTATTTT
CSVAGTRDRSTDTQYF
>TRBD2|.|TRBV18|TRBJ2-7
TGTGCCAGCTCACCCGGACTAGCGGGAGACGAGCAGTACTTC
CASSPGLAGDEQYF
>TRBD1|few|TRBV30|TRBJ2-7
TGTGCCTGGAGTGTAAGACAGGGTGTTTCTTACGAGCAGTACTTC
CAWSVRQGVSYEQYF
>.|.|TRBV27|TRBJ2-1
TGTGCCAGCAGTTCAAAACTTCCCCTCGGAGTCGATGAGCAGTTCTTC
CASSSKLPLGVDEQFF
>TRBD1|once|TRBV11-1|TRBJ1-5
TGTGCCAGCAGCTTAGATGGAACAGGGGAAGGGCCCAATCAGCCCCAGCATTTT
CASSLDGTGEGPNQPQHF
>.|.|TRBV28|TRBJ2-2
TGTGCCAGCAGTTTTCTTAGGGGGACCGGGGAGCTGTTTTTT
CASSFLRGTGELFF
>.|.|TRBV7-9|TRBJ2-7
TGTGCCAGCAGCTCCGGGACTGGTGCCTACGAGCAGTACTTC
CASSSGTGAYEQYF
>TRBD2|once|TRBV7-3|TRBJ2-1
TGTGCCAGCAGCCCCCTAGCGGGGGGGTACAATGAGCAGTTCTTC
CASSPLAGGYNEQFF
>.|.|TRBV14|TRBJ2-1
TGTGCCAGCAGCCAAGATGGTTCGGGGGTTTCGGAGCAGTTCTTC
CASSQDGSGVSEQFF
>.|.|TRBV11-2|TRBJ2-6
TGTGCCAGCAGCTTAGTGCAGGGGGGAGCTGGGGCCAACGTCCTGACTTTC
CASSLVQGGAGANVLTF
>TRBD1|.|TRBV6-5|TRBJ1-2
TGTGCCAGCAGTCAGACAGGGTTGGGCTACACCTTC
CASSQTGLGYTF
>.|.|TRBV19|TRBJ1-4
TGTGCCAGTAGTATAGGACGCCGGCGGAAAACTAATGAAAAACTGTTTTTT
CASSIGRRRKTNEKLFF
>TRBD2|.|TRBV13|TRBJ2-5
TGTGCCAGCAGCCCAGCGGGAAACCAAGAGACCCAGTACTTC
CASSPAGNQETQYF
>.|.|TRBV7-6|TRBJ2-2
TGTGCCAGCAGCTTAGGGAGGGCGAACACCGGGGAGCTGTTTTTT
CASSLGRANTGELFF
>.|.|TRBV7-8|TRBJ1-1
TGTGCCAGCAGCTTAGCGTGGCAGGCCCAGAACACTGAAGCTTTCTTT
CASSLAWQAQNTEAFF
>.|.|TRBV19|TRBJ2-7
TGTGCCAGTAGTATTGGAGGGTGGAGGGCTAGACCCTTGGAGGAGCAGTACTTC
CASSIGGWRARPLEEQYF
>.|.|TRBV5-4|TRBJ1-4
TGTGCCAGCAGCTTGTGGGGAGGGGGTGAAAAACTGTTTTTT
CASSLWGGGEKLFF
>TRBD1|.|TRBV2|TRBJ1-5
TGTGCCAGCAGTGGGGACAGGGTAAACCAGCCCCAGCATTTT
CASSGDRVNQPQHF
>.|.|TRBV21-1|TRBJ1-1
TGTGCCAGCACCCCCGGGACAGGGGGAAGGAGGACTGAAGCTTTCTTT
CASTPGTGGRRTEAFF
>TRBD2|.|TRBV7-3|TRBJ2-1
TGTGCCAGCAGCCTTAGAGTGACTAGCGATGAGCAGTTCTTC
CASSLRVTSDEQFF
>.|.|TRBV9|TRBJ2-3
TGTGCCAGCAGCGTAGATCAAAATCCGGGCACAGATACGCAGTATTTT
CASSVDQNPGTDTQYF
>.|.|TRBV2|TRBJ2-2
TGTGCCAGCAGTGAAGCTATAACAGGGACGGCCGGGGAGCTGTTTTTT
CASSEAITGTAGELFF
>TRBD2|.|TRBV7-3|TRBJ2-3
TGTGCCAGCAGCCCGGGGACTAACACAGATACGCAGTATTTT
CASSPGTNTDTQYF
>.|.|TRBV6-1|TRBJ2-5
TGTGCCGGGGGAGGGGGGACGAGACAAGAGACCCAGTACTTC
CAGGGGTRQETQYF
>TRBD1|few|TRBV6-6|TRBJ1-5
TGTGCCACCAGCGGACAGGGTAATCAGCCCCAGCATTTT
CATSGQGNQPQHF
>.|.|TRBV18|TRBJ2-1
TGTGCCAGCTCAAGCCTCGCCGCGCCAGGTTCGTGGCAGTTCTTC
CASSSLAAPGSWQFF
>.|.|TRBV19|TRBJ1-2
TGTGCCAGTAGTATAGGGTCGCGGGAATATGGCTACACCTTC
CASSIGSREYGYTF
>.|.|TRBV11-2|TRBJ2-5
TGTGCCAGCAGCTCAGGCTTCAGAGAGACCCAGTACTTC
CASSSGFRETQYF
>TRBD2|.|TRBV10-3|TRBJ2-3
TGTGCCATCAGCCAGGCGGGACTAGCGGAAGATACGCAGTATTTT
CAISQAGLAEDTQYF
>.|.|TRBV7-8|TRBJ1-5
TGTGCCAGCAGCTTAGCCGCCGTGGCCGGCAATCAGCCCCAGCATTTT
CASSLAAVAGNQPQHF
>TRBD1|.|TRBV7-2|TRBJ1-4
TGTGCCAGCAGCCGAGTCCAGGGGGCAGGAGGTGAAAAACTGTTTTTT
CASSRVQGAGGEKLFF
>TRBD1|.|TRBV2|TRBJ2-7
TGTGCCACCAAGGGTAGGGGCACCGGGACAGTGATGGACCTGCAGTACTTC
CATKGRGTGTVMDLQYF